The 18 T cell receptor beta chains presented below share a single source sample, sequenced in a study of T cells in Graves' hyperthyroidism and ophthalmopathy. RNA transcripts gave rise to amplified TCR beta CDR3 regions. The TCR CDR3 first-round RT-PCR relied on the HTBI primer set. Using its own MiXCR run on the multiplex PCR reads, TCRdb lists one record per CDR3 protein. Among fewer than 500,000 distinct CDR3 sequences listed, approximately 15% were seen once. The sequenced sample was blood. These receptors all come from a woman aged 25 to 39 with Graves' ophthalmopathy.

The genes are TRBV2 and TRBJ1-4; D is possibly TRBD1 (6 bases). The CDR3 spans 13 residues. V was trimmed by 5 bases and J by 7 bases, leaving 11 bases between them. CDR1 and CDR2 from the germline V gene are SNHLY and FYNNEI. As DNA, the CDR3 is TGTGCCAGCAGTATACAGGACAGTGAAAAACTGTTTTTT. Its translation is CASSIQDSEKLFF.

This clonotype came up many times. The chain couples TRBV30 to TRBJ2-5, with 10 bases matching TRBD1. CDR1 is GTSNPN and CDR2 is SVGIG in the germline V gene (reference sequence). V was clipped by 4 bases and J by 6 bases; unmatched bases: 8. CDR3 length equals 14 residues. The CDR3 nucleotides are TGTGCCTGGACTTCGACAGGGGGCTCGAAGACCCAGTACTTC. This translates into CAWTSTGGSKTQYF.

This chain connects TRBV6-2 or TRBV6-3 to TRBJ2-7; tentatively, D is TRBD1 (5 bases). Per germline, CDR1 MNHEY and CDR2 SVGEGT. The CDR3 loop spans 16 amino acids. The ends were cut back, 8 bases at V and 0 bases at J, with 20 bases in the middle. CDR3 loop: CASLAAGFDSSYEQYF. The CDR3 DNA sequence: TGTGCCAGCCTCGCGGCCGGCTTTGACAGCTCCTACGAGCAGTACTTC.

This chain uses TRBV10-3 with TRBJ2-3, with D tentatively TRBD1 (5 bases). The CDR3 length is 14 residues. Germline assignment: CDR1 ENHRY and CDR2 SYGVKD. V gave up 7 bases and J gave up 11 bases, with 22 bases separating them. CDR3 sequence (DNA): TGTGCCATCACTGACAGTAAAAGAAAACAAGGGCAGTATTTT. Its translation: CAITDSKRKQGQYF.

On this clonotype: Sequence at one end of the junction differs from germline and may be a read error. The chain joins TRBV6-1 to TRBJ1-5; TRBD1 agrees at 9 bases. The CDR3 length is 15 residues. Germline CDR1 reads MNHNS; CDR2 reads SASEGT. The CDR3 DNA follows: TGTACCAGCAGTGTAGGGACAGGGTTCAATCAGCCCCAGCATTTT. It yields the protein CTSSVGTGFNQPQHF.

The sample holds many counts of this clonotype. The rearrangement uses TRBV6-1 and TRBJ1-5, with 9 nucleotides matching TRBD1. CDR1 is MNHNS, CDR2 SASEGT, per germline. The CDR3 has 15 amino acids. V was clipped by 5 bases and J by 2 bases; unmatched bases: 4. The CDR3 region has the DNA TGTGCCAGCAGTTCAGACAGGGGGGGCAATCAGCCCCAGCATTTT. Translation gives CASSSDRGGNQPQHF.

In this sample, this clonotype turned up a few times. This may be a read error, as it is one base from a much larger clone. The J gene is TRBJ1-6, the V gene TRBV6-1; no definite D call. The CDR3 sequence is 13 residues long. The germline CDR1 and CDR2 sequences are MNHNS and SASEGT. The CDR3 DNA sequence: TGTGCCAGCGGATTGGCTTGGGGTTCACTCCTCCACTTT. Translated, it gives CASGLAWGSLLHF.

This clonotype has just a few counts. This chain links TRBV6-1 with TRBJ2-7, with 8 nucleotides matching TRBD2. The germline gives CDR1 MNHNS, CDR2 SASEGT. V was clipped by 6 bases and J by 1 base; unmatched bases: 5. The CDR3 length is 14 residues. Written as DNA, the CDR3 is TGTGCCAGCAGGCCGGGACTAGGGTCCTACGAGCAGTACTTC. Translation gives CASRPGLGSYEQYF.

This clonotype was observed many times. The V and J genes are TRBV6-6 and TRBJ2-3, with TRBD2 matching over 11 bases. The CDR3 length is 16 residues. The germline V gene encodes CDR1 MNHNY and CDR2 SVGAGI (reference sequence). The ends lost 0 bases at V and 6 bases at J; junction bases unmatched: 5. DNA for the CDR3: TGTGCCAGCAGTTACTCGAGTAGCGGGGGGGTGGATACGCAGTATTTT. Translating it yields CASSYSSSGGVDTQYF.

This clonotype was detected many times. J is TRBJ2-5 and V is TRBV28, with D uncertain. Germline V gives CDR1 MDHEN, CDR2 SYDVKM. The CDR3 consists of 13 residues. Trimming took off 5 bases at V and 5 bases at J, with 12 bases between the two ends. The CDR3, as DNA: TGTGCCAGCAGTCGCTTTCCTCTGGAGACCCAGTACTTC. Protein product: CASSRFPLETQYF.

The sample holds many counts of this clonotype. V and J are TRBV18 and TRBJ1-6; TRBD1 matches at 7 bases. This CDR3 region has 16 residues. Germline lookup yields CDR1 KGHSH and CDR2 LQKENI. After removal of 3 bases from V and 0 bases from J, the junction contained 2 bases not matched to a gene. The CDR3 coding sequence is TGTGCCAGCTCACCGGGACAGAGCTCCTATAATTCACCCCTCCACTTT. This gives the protein CASSPGQSSYNSPLHF.

This clonotype occurred once. This clone may be a read error of a much larger clone one base away. DNA for the CDR3: TGTGCCAGCAGCATATCACCGATAGGCCCCGCCGAGCAGTACTTC. Translating gives CASSISPIGPAEQYF. This rearrangement joins TRBV9 to TRBJ2-7; D ambiguous. The germline gives CDR1 SGDLS, CDR2 YYNGEE. The CDR3 contains 15 residues. V lost 4 bases to trimming and J lost 6 bases, with 20 bases between them.

At least ten counts were recorded for this clonotype. V gene TRBV12-3 or TRBV12-4 combines with J gene TRBJ2-1; no definite D call. This CDR3 has 16 residues. The germline V and J ends were trimmed by 5 bases and 3 bases, with 17 bases remaining between them. CDR3: CASSPGLVAVYNEQFF. In DNA form, the CDR3 reads TGTGCCAGCAGTCCTGGATTAGTGGCGGTCTACAATGAGCAGTTCTTC.

About this clonotype: A much bigger clone sits one base away, suggesting this may be a read error. The gene calls are TRBV20-1 and TRBJ2-7; D unresolved. The CDR3 is made up of 18 amino acids. Per germline, CDR1 DFQATT and CDR2 SNEGSKA (reference sequence). V lost 0 bases to trimming and J lost 3 bases, with 24 bases between them. The CDR3 DNA sequence: TGCAGTGCTAGAGATCATTGGGGAACCACGGTAAATCACTACGAGCAGTACTTC. This translates into CSARDHWGTTVNHYEQYF.

A word on this clonotype: A read error may be the cause here, since a much bigger clone is one base away. The V gene is TRBV7-9, the J gene TRBJ1-1, with TRBD1 identical over 7 bases. The CDR3 runs 14 residues. Germline CDR1 reads SEHNR; CDR2 reads FQNEAQ (reference sequence). V shed 5 bases and J 1 base; nucleotides not matched to a gene: 4. In DNA, the CDR3 is TGTGCCAGCAGCGCCGACAGGGCGAACACTGAAGCTTTCTTT. Protein sequence: CASSADRANTEAFF.

This clonotype occurred many times. V usage is TRBV6-1 and J usage is TRBJ2-5, with 8 bases lining up with TRBD2. Germline values: CDR1 MNHNS, CDR2 SASEGT. With 5 bases clipped from V and 3 bases from J, the junction kept 2 bases outside the gene matches. The length of the CDR3 is 13 residues. The CDR3 DNA is TGTGCCAGCAGTTATAGCGGGGAAGAGACCCAGTACTTC. This codes for CASSYSGEETQYF.

This clonotype has ten or more counts. The V call is TRBV7-9, the J call TRBJ2-2; TRBD1 aligns across 7 bases. The V gene's germline CDR1 is SEHNR and CDR2 FQNEAQ (reference sequence). The trim removed 5 bases at V and 1 base at J, leaving 13 bases unmatched. The CDR3 extends over 18 amino acids. CDR3 amino acids: CASSLWTGPSWNTGELFF. The CDR3 coding sequence is TGTGCCAGCAGCCTGTGGACAGGACCCTCATGGAACACCGGGGAGCTGTTTTTT. The entire variable domain, with the rest obtained from reference TRBV7-9 and TRBJ2-2, is as follows: DTGVSQNPRHKITKRGQNVTFRCDPISEHNRLYWYRQTLGQGPEFLTYFQNEAQLEKSRLLSDRFSAERPKGSFSTLEIQRTEQGDSAMYLCASSLWTGPSWNTGELFFGEGSRLTVL.

At least ten counts were recorded for this clonotype. The chain uses TRBV28 and TRBJ2-6; weak D call: TRBD1 (6 bases). Deletions cut 6 bases from V and 3 bases from J, with 12 bases between. The CDR3 is 15 amino acids. The germline gives CDR1 MDHEN, CDR2 SYDVKM. The CDR3 DNA reads as TGTGCCAGCAGCGTAGGGGGTGGTGGGGCCAACGTCCTGACTTTC. Its protein is CASSVGGGGANVLTF.